This TCR beta chain was recorded in a study of response to subunit inactivated influenza vaccine. Study results and caveats: Authors suggested that a seasonal influenza vaccination recruits few new T cells each time.

This clonotype was detected a few times. Its antigen is undetermined. The germline gives CDR1 DFQATT, CDR2 SNEGSKA (reference sequence). This CDR3 spans 15 amino acids. V lost 6 bases, J lost 0 bases, and 11 bases stayed unmatched. TCRdb re-derived calls from the RT-PCR reads in MiXCR, one entry per CDR3 protein. Altogether 630,000 or so distinct CDR3 sequences are present, around 14% being singletons, with the ten largest covering roughly 11%. This chain connects TRBV20-1 to TRBJ2-7; 7 nucleotides align to TRBD1. The source of this sequence is a man in his fifties who received an inactivated influenza vaccine. The specimen was PBMCs from blood, collected about 13 days after vaccination. CDR3: CSATGQLKISYEQYF. The CDR3 DNA follows: TGCAGTGCCACGGGACAGCTTAAGATCTCCTACGAGCAGTACTTC.